These T cell receptor beta chains were read from a single sample in a study of cytomegalovirus exposure and HLA in healthy donors. Sequencing used immunoSEQ multiplex PCR; TCRdb keeps in-frame clones, though not all of them. The sample contains about 130,000 clones, 80% of which appear only once. Sequenced sample: PBMCs. The receptors originated from a man aged 25 to 40 in good health and CMV-seronegative. Both conserved end residues are part of each CDR3. Each record gives: clone size, CDR3 length, V gene, D gene, J gene, CDR3 DNA, CDR3 protein. D genes are given only for firm matches. Where a row states a size, it is once, few, many or the class of an expanded clone; other rows omit it.

clone_size: NA; cdr3_length: 16; v_call: TRBV27; d_call: TRBD2; j_call: TRBJ2-5; cdr3_nt: TGTGCCAGCAGTTTGCGACTAGCGGGAGGCTTAGAGACCCAGTACTTC; cdr3_aa: CASSLRLAGGLETQYF
clone_size: few; cdr3_length: 13; v_call: TRBV6-1; d_call: TRBD1; j_call: TRBJ1-4; cdr3_nt: TGTGCCAGCACCACAGGGGGCCTTGAAAAACTGTTTTTT; cdr3_aa: CASTTGGLEKLFF
clone_size: NA; cdr3_length: 15; v_call: TRBV28; d_call: TRBD1; j_call: TRBJ1-4; cdr3_nt: TGTGCCAGCAGTTCGGAGGGACAGGGCAATGAAAAACTGTTTTTT; cdr3_aa: CASSSEGQGNEKLFF
clone_size: once; cdr3_length: 14; v_call: TRBV19; d_call: TRBD1; j_call: TRBJ2-1; cdr3_nt: TGTGCCAGTATCCCGGACAGGGGGGGCAATGAGCAGTTCTTC; cdr3_aa: CASIPDRGGNEQFF
clone_size: NA; cdr3_length: 13; v_call: TRBV30; d_call: NA; j_call: TRBJ2-1; cdr3_nt: TGTGCCTGGAGTGAGGACAGCTACAATGAGCAGTTCTTC; cdr3_aa: CAWSEDSYNEQFF
clone_size: NA; cdr3_length: 14; v_call: TRBV7-9; d_call: TRBD1; j_call: TRBJ2-4; cdr3_nt: TGTGCCAGCAGCCCCTGGGGACAGGATCAAAGGGTATACTTC; cdr3_aa: CASSPWGQDQRVYF
clone_size: NA; cdr3_length: 13; v_call: TRBV11-2; d_call: NA; j_call: TRBJ2-5; cdr3_nt: TGTGCCAGCAGCTTAGATACGGTTCAGACCCAGTACTTC; cdr3_aa: CASSLDTVQTQYF
clone_size: NA; cdr3_length: 13; v_call: TRBV10-3; d_call: NA; j_call: TRBJ2-2; cdr3_nt: TGTGCCATCAGTGGGACTTCTACCGGGGAGCTGTTTTTT; cdr3_aa: CAISGTSTGELFF
clone_size: NA; cdr3_length: 11; v_call: TRBV30; d_call: NA; j_call: TRBJ1-2; cdr3_nt: TGTGCCTGGACCCAAACTGGTGGCTACACCTTC; cdr3_aa: CAWTQTGGYTF
clone_size: NA; cdr3_length: 12; v_call: TRBV7-2; d_call: NA; j_call: TRBJ1-1; cdr3_nt: TGTGCCAGCAGCGCGAACGGGAACCGAGCTTTCTTT; cdr3_aa: CASSANGNRAFF
clone_size: NA; cdr3_length: 14; v_call: TRBV6-5; d_call: TRBD1; j_call: TRBJ1-2; cdr3_nt: TGTGCCAGCAGGAGGGGACAGGGCCTCTATGGCTACACCTTC; cdr3_aa: CASRRGQGLYGYTF
clone_size: NA; cdr3_length: 16; v_call: TRBV27; d_call: TRBD2; j_call: TRBJ2-5; cdr3_nt: TGTGCCAGCAGCCTTGGAAGTAGCGGGATGGGAGAGACCCAGTACTTC; cdr3_aa: CASSLGSSGMGETQYF
clone_size: NA; cdr3_length: 15; v_call: TRBV6-5; d_call: TRBD2; j_call: TRBJ2-1; cdr3_nt: TGTGCCAGCAGAAGAGATAGCGGGGGGGGCGTAAAGCAGTTCTTC; cdr3_aa: CASRRDSGGGVKQFF
clone_size: few; cdr3_length: 13; v_call: TRBV10-3; d_call: TRBD2; j_call: TRBJ2-7; cdr3_nt: TGTGCCATCAGCGGGGGGCGGGAGGACGAGCAGTACTTC; cdr3_aa: CAISGGREDEQYF
clone_size: NA; cdr3_length: 16; v_call: TRBV5-1; d_call: TRBD2; j_call: TRBJ2-1; cdr3_nt: TGCGCCAGCAGCGCCAGGACTAGCGGGATCTACAATGAGCAGTTCTTC; cdr3_aa: CASSARTSGIYNEQFF
clone_size: NA; cdr3_length: 13; v_call: TRBV5-1; d_call: NA; j_call: TRBJ2-2; cdr3_nt: TGCGCCAGCACCTCCCCGTTCGCCGGGGAGCTGTTTTTT; cdr3_aa: CASTSPFAGELFF
clone_size: few; cdr3_length: 16; v_call: TRBV28; d_call: TRBD2; j_call: TRBJ2-2; cdr3_nt: TGTGCCAGCACCTCCCGGGGGGGCGATCTCACCGGGGAGCTGTTTTTT; cdr3_aa: CASTSRGGDLTGELFF
clone_size: NA; cdr3_length: 14; v_call: TRBV28; d_call: NA; j_call: TRBJ1-3; cdr3_nt: TGTGCCAGCAGTCGCCGGGACACCGGAAACACCATATATTTT; cdr3_aa: CASSRRDTGNTIYF
clone_size: NA; cdr3_length: 12; v_call: TRBV27; d_call: TRBD1; j_call: TRBJ2-7; cdr3_nt: TGTGCCAGCCGTGGACAGGGAAACGAGCAGTACTTC; cdr3_aa: CASRGQGNEQYF
clone_size: NA; cdr3_length: 18; v_call: TRBV7-6; d_call: NA; j_call: TRBJ1-3; cdr3_nt: TGTGCCAGCAGCTTCCAGGATCCAGGGACTTACTCTGGAAACACCATATATTTT; cdr3_aa: CASSFQDPGTYSGNTIYF
clone_size: NA; cdr3_length: 13; v_call: TRBV5-6; d_call: TRBD1; j_call: TRBJ2-7; cdr3_nt: TGTGCCAGCAGCCATGGGACAGCCTACGAGCAGTACTTC; cdr3_aa: CASSHGTAYEQYF
clone_size: NA; cdr3_length: 15; v_call: TRBV9; d_call: NA; j_call: TRBJ1-4; cdr3_nt: TGTGCCAGCAGCTCTCAGGGTCTGGGGGCTGAAAAACTGTTTTTT; cdr3_aa: CASSSQGLGAEKLFF
clone_size: NA; cdr3_length: 13; v_call: TRBV30; d_call: NA; j_call: TRBJ1-5; cdr3_nt: TGTGCCTGGAGTGTTAGTTCTAATCAGCCCCAGCATTTT; cdr3_aa: CAWSVSSNQPQHF
clone_size: NA; cdr3_length: 14; v_call: TRBV7-2; d_call: NA; j_call: TRBJ2-1; cdr3_nt: TGTGCCAGCAGCTTAGTACGGGTTGACGATGAGCAGTTCTTC; cdr3_aa: CASSLVRVDDEQFF
clone_size: once; cdr3_length: 15; v_call: TRBV7-6; d_call: TRBD2; j_call: TRBJ2-1; cdr3_nt: TGTGCCAGCAGCTTAGAAGCGGGAGTATTGAATGAGCAGTTCTTC; cdr3_aa: CASSLEAGVLNEQFF